These T cell receptor beta chains were read from a single sample in a study of cytotoxic CD8 clonotypes in ibrutinib-treated CLL. Assay: immunoSEQ multiplex PCR; the TCRdb copy retains only in-frame clones and omits some. Of approximately 350,000 clones listed, around 66% were seen once; the top ten hold roughly 6%. This sample comprised PBMCs, obtained after 36 months of ibrutinib treatment. The origin of the receptors is a human donor with chronic lymphocytic leukemia. The CDR3 runs from the conserved cysteine through the conserved F or W. A D gene is named only where the DNA matches it firmly. Clone sizes are given selectively: once, few, many, or a class where the clone is expanded.

TRBV4-1	TRBJ1-1	-	TRBD1	TGCGCCAGCAGCCAGACCCATTACAGGGGGTCTGACACTGAAGCTTTCTTT	CASSQTHYRGSDTEAFF
TRBV4-1	TRBJ2-3	-	-	TGCGCCAGCAGCCATACTAGCAGACAAAATACGCAGTATTTT	CASSHTSRQNTQYF
TRBV5-1	TRBJ2-3	-	-	TGCGCCAGCAGCCTTGGACGGAGCACAGATACGCAGTATTTT	CASSLGRSTDTQYF
TRBV5-5	TRBJ1-1	-	-	TGTGCCAGCAGCTTAACCACTGAAGCTTTCTTT	CASSLTTEAFF
TRBV5-1	TRBJ1-1	-	-	TGCGCCAGCAGCGGAACCTCGGGCCCCCGGAGGGGCACTGAAGCTTTCTTT	CASSGTSGPRRGTEAFF
TRBV19	TRBJ1-4	-	-	TGTGCCAGTACCCATAGGGGACCAACTAATGAAAAACTGTTTTTT	CASTHRGPTNEKLFF
TRBV4-1	TRBJ1-5	-	-	TGCGCCAGCAGCCAAGACAGGACTCCAGGGCCCCAGCATTTT	CASSQDRTPGPQHF
TRBV6-6	TRBJ1-2	-	-	TGTGCCAGCAGTGAGACAGACGACTATGGCTACACCTTC	CASSETDDYGYTF
TRBV5-1	TRBJ2-1	-	-	TGCGCCAGCAGCTCCGGCCTTTCCTACAATGAGCAGTTCTTC	CASSSGLSYNEQFF
TRBV4-1	TRBJ2-1	-	TRBD2	TGCGCCAGCAGCGAAAGCGGGGGGGCCCGCAAATCCTACAATGAGCAGTTCTTC	CASSESGGARKSYNEQFF
TRBV11-2	TRBJ2-7	-	TRBD2	TGTGCCAGCAGATACCTCACATCCGGGACTAGCGGGAGCTACGAGCAGTACTTC	CASRYLTSGTSGSYEQYF
TRBV10-2	TRBJ2-5	-	-	TGCGCCAGCAGTGGGACAGAATTTAGGGAGACCCAGTACTTC	CASSGTEFRETQYF
TRBV27	TRBJ2-1	-	-	TGTGCCAGCAGTTTACGACAGGTATCCTACAATGAGCAGTTCTTC	CASSLRQVSYNEQFF
TRBV7-9	TRBJ2-5	few	TRBD2	TGTGCCAGCAGCTTAGGTCGACTAGCGGGGGAAGAGACCCAGTACTTC	CASSLGRLAGEETQYF
TRBV9	TRBJ1-1	-	-	TGTGCCAGCAGCGTAGCGACTAGGTGGCAGTCAGAAGCTTTCTTT	CASSVATRWQSEAFF
TRBV4-3	TRBJ2-3	-	-	TGCGCCAGCAGCCAAGATATGACTTACACAGATACGCAGTATTTT	CASSQDMTYTDTQYF
TRBV20-1	TRBJ1-2	-	-	TGCAGTGCGGCTGTCGGGGGCGGCTACACCTTC	CSAAVGGGYTF
TRBV29-1	TRBJ2-7	-	TRBD1	TGCAGCGTCGCCCCTTATCCGGGACAGGGGGGTGAGCAGTACTTC	CSVAPYPGQGGEQYF
TRBV23-1	TRBJ2-5	-	TRBD2	TGCGCCAGCAGTCACACGGGACTAGCGGGAGTTCCGACTATGGGGGCCCAAGAGACCCAGTACTTC	CASSHTGLAGVPTMGAQETQYF
TRBV5-4	TRBJ2-5	-	TRBD2	TGTGCCAGCAGCCTGTCGACAGGGACTAGCGAGACCCAGTACTTC	CASSLSTGTSETQYF